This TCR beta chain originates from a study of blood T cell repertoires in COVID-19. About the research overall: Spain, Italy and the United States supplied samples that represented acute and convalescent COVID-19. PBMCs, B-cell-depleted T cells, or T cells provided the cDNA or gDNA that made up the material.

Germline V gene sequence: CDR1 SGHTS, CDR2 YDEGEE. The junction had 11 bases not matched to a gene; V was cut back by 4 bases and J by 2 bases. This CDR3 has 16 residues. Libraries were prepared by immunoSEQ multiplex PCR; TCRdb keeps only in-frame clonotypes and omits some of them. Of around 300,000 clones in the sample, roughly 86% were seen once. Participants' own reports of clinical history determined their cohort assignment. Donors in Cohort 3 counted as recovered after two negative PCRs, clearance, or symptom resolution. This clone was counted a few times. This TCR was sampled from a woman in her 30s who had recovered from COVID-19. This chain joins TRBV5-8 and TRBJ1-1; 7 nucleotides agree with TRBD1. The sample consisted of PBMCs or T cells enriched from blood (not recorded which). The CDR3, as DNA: TGTGCCAGCAGCGCCCGTTTTACAGGGGCTAACACTGAAGCTTTCTTT. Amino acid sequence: CASSARFTGANTEAFF.